This T cell receptor beta chain was documented in a study of glioma-infiltrating T cells after dendritic cell vaccination. Overall study: Dendritic cell vaccination trial patients had either newly diagnosed or recurrent glioblastoma.

Using immunoSEQ multiplex PCR, the repertoire was profiled, and TCRdb retains in-frame clones only, with some absent. The sample has tens of thousands of clones; 70% to 90% are singletons. The CDR3 loop spans 15 amino acids. Germline CDR1 reads MNHEY; CDR2 reads SVGAGI. With 0 bases removed from V and 0 bases from J, the gap between germline ends came to 8 bases. This rearrangement joins TRBV6-5 to TRBJ1-1; tentative D call: TRBD1 (5 bases). Sample: blood, taken before dendritic cell vaccination. The TCR comes from a human donor with glioblastoma. The CDR3 region is CASSYSEGLNTEAFF. In nucleotides, the CDR3 is TGTGCCAGCAGTTACTCGGAGGGGCTGAACACTGAAGCTTTCTTT.